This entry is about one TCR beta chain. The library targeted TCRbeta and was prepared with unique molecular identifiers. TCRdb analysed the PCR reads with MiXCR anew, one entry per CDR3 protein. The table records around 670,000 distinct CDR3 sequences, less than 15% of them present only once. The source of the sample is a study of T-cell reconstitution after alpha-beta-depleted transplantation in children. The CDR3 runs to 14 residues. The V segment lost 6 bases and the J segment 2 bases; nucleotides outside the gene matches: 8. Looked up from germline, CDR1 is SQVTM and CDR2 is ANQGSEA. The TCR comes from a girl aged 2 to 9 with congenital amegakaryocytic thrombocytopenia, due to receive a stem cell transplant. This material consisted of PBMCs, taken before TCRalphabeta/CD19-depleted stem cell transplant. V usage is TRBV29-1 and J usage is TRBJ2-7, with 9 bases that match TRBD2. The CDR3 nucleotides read TGCAGCGTCGTGGGGGCTAGCGGGACCTACGAGCAGTACTTC. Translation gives CSVVGASGTYEQYF.